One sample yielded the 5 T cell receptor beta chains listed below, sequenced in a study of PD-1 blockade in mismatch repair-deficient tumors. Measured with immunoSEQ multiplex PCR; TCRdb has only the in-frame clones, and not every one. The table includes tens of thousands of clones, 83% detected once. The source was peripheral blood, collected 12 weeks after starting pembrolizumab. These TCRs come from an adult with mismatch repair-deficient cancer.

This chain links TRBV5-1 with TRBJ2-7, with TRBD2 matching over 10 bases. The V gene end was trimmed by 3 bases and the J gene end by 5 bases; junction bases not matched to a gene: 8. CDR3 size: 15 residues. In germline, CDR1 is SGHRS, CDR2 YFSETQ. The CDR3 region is CASSSGLADYHEQYF. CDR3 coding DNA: TGCGCCAGCAGCTCAGGACTAGCGGATTACCACGAGCAGTACTTC.

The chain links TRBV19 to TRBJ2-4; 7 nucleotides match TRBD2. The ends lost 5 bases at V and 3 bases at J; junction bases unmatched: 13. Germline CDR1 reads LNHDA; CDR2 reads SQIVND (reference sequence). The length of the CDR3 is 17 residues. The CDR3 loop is CASSGLSAGEGKNIQYF. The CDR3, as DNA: TGTGCCAGTAGTGGACTATCGGCGGGAGAGGGCAAAAACATTCAGTACTTC.

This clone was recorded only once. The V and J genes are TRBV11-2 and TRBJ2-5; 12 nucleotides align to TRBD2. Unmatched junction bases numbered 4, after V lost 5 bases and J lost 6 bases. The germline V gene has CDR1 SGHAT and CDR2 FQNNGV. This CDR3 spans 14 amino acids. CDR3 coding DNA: TGTGCCAGCAGCCCTAGCGGGAGGGCTAAGACCCAGTACTTC. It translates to CASSPSGRAKTQYF.

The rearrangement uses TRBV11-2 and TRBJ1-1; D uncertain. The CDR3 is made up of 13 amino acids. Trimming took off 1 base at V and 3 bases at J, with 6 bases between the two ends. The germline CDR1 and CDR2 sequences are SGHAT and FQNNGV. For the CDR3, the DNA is TGTGCCAGCAGCTTAGTGGGCTACACTGAAGCTTTCTTT. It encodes CASSLVGYTEAFF.

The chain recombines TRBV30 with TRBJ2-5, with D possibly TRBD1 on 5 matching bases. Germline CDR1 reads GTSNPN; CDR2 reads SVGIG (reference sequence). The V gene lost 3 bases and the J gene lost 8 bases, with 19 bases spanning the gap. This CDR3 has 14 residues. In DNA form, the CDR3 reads TGTGCCTGGAGGGACCCGGGCTCAAGGGGAACCCAGTACTTC. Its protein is CAWRDPGSRGTQYF.